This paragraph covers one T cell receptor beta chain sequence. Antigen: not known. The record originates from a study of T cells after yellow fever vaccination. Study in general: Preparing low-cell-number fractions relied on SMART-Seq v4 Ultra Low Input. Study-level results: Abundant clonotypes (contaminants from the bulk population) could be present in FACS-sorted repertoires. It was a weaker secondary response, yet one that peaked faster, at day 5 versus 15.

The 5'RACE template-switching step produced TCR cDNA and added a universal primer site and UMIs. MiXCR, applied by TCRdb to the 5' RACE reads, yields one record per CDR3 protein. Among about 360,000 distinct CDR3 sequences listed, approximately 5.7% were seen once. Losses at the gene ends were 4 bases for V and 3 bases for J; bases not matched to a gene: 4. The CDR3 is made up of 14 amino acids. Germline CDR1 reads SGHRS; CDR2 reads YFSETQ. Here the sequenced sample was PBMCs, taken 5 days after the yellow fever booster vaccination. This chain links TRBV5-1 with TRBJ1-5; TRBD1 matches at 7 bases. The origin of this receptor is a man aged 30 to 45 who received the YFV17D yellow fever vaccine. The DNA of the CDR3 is TGCGCCAGCAGCACCGGGACAGACAATCAGCCCCAGCATTTT. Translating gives CASSTGTDNQPQHF.